These 22 T cell receptor beta chains came from one sample sequenced in a study of blood T cells in healthy people across ages. Alongside a J-beta primer mix, a sample-barcoded 5' primer served in a second PCR lasting about 7 to 12 cycles. MiXCR, applied by TCRdb to the 5' RACE reads, yields one record per CDR3 protein. The sample holds about 1 million distinct CDR3 sequences, 40% to 45% seen once. The sample consisted of blood. The receptors stem from a woman in her sixties in good health.

The chain uses TRBV28 and TRBJ2-3; D is perhaps TRBD2 (5 bases). The CDR3 runs 12 residues. With 5 bases removed from V and 6 bases from J, the gap between germline ends came to 9 bases. Germline V lookup: CDR1 MDHEN, CDR2 SYDVKM. The DNA of the CDR3 is TGTGCCAGCAGTGTGAGGGTGGATACGCAGTATTTT. Translation gives CASSVRVDTQYF.

The rearrangement uses TRBV13 and TRBJ2-5, with 11 positions matching TRBD1. The better agreement between TRBJ2-7 and the DNA end casts doubt on the J call. CDR3 size: 15 residues. CDR1 and CDR2 from the germline V gene are PRHDT and FYEKMQ (reference sequence). CDR3 coding DNA: TGTGCCAGCAGCCACCGGACAGGGGGCCTATACGAGCAGTACTTC. Translating gives CASSHRTGGLYEQYF.

About this clonotype: A single base separates this from a much larger clone, so it may be a read error. The chain recombines TRBV2 with TRBJ2-7; 7 nucleotides agree with TRBD1. From germline, CDR1 is SNHLY and CDR2 FYNNEI. The CDR3 consists of 13 residues. Losses at the gene ends were 6 bases for V and 6 bases for J; bases not matched to a gene: 8. The CDR3 coding sequence is TGTGCCAGCAGCGAAACAGGGGCCTGCGAGCAGTACTTC. As protein: CASSETGACEQYF.

The rearrangement joins TRBV6-5 to TRBJ2-5; TRBD1 might be the D (6 bases). Germline V gene sequence: CDR1 MNHEY, CDR2 SVGAGI. The CDR3 has 14 amino acids. Trimming took 0 bases from V and 7 from J, leaving 12 bases between them. CDR3 in amino acids: CASSYSGQSGTQYF. The CDR3 DNA reads as TGTGCCAGCAGTTACTCCGGACAGAGCGGGACCCAGTACTTC.

In the case of this clonotype: One junction end disagrees with the germline gene, perhaps due to a read error. J is TRBJ2-1 and V is TRBV20-1, with a possible D match to TRBD2 (6 bases). The CDR3 contains 14 residues. CDR1 DFQATT and CDR2 SNEGSKA come from the germline V gene (reference sequence). For the CDR3, the DNA is TGCAGTGCTAGAGGATTAGCAGCGGGCAATGAGCGGTTCTTC. Its translation: CSARGLAAGNERFF.

This clonotype occurred a few times. This chain joins TRBV12-3 or TRBV12-4 and TRBJ1-6; unclear D gene. The CDR3 has 13 amino acids. V gave up 5 bases and J gave up 9 bases, with 11 bases separating them. The DNA of the CDR3 is TGTGCCAGCAGTCCTACCGCGGGTTCACCCCTCCACTTT. This codes for CASSPTAGSPLHF.

The rearrangement links TRBV29-1 to TRBJ1-2; 7 positions agree with TRBD1. The CDR3 runs 14 residues. Germline CDR1 is SQVTM and CDR2 is ANQGSEA. V dropped 1 base and J dropped 4; count of bases not matched to a gene: 6. In DNA, the CDR3 is TGCAGCGTTGAAGTCCCGGACAGGCCCTATGGCTACACCTTC. Residues: CSVEVPDRPYGYTF. The full variable domain, with the rest looked up from reference TRBV29-1 and TRBJ1-2, is SAVISQKPSRDICQRGTSLTIQCQVDSQVTMMFWYRQQPGQSLTLIATANQGSEATYESGFVIDKFPISRPNLTFSTLTVSNMSPEDSSIYLCSVEVPDRPYGYTFGSGTRLTVV.

This clonotype appeared a few times. The chain combines TRBV6-5 with TRBJ1-2; D is ambiguous. Germline-derived CDR1 and CDR2 are MNHEY and SVGAGI. The CDR3 loop spans 13 amino acids. The V end was cut by 6 bases, the J end by 3 bases, with 11 bases between. CDR3 loop: CASSPKSYYGYTF. The CDR3 nucleotides read TGTGCCAGCAGCCCGAAGAGCTACTATGGCTACACCTTC.

V usage is TRBV6-2 or TRBV6-3 and J usage is TRBJ2-1; TRBD1 is a possible D gene (6 bases). Between the trimmed V and J ends, which lost 7 bases and 3 bases, there was a span of 13 bases. The CDR3 consists of 14 residues. CDR1 is MNHEY, CDR2 SVGEGT, per germline. CDR3 nucleotide sequence: TGTGCCAGCACCGGGACACTAAGCTACAATGAGCAGTTCTTC. Translation gives CASTGTLSYNEQFF.

The CDR3, as DNA: TGTGCCAGCAGCGTAGACCCCTGGGCCAACTCTGGGGCCAACGTCCTGACTTTC. Translation: CASSVDPWANSGANVLTF. The chain joins TRBV9 to TRBJ2-6; D is uncertain. V was cut by 0 bases and J by 0 bases, with 13 bases left in between. Germline assignment: CDR1 SGDLS and CDR2 YYNGEE. The CDR3 is made up of 18 amino acids. The full variable domain, completed using reference TRBV9 and TRBJ2-6, is DSGVTQTPKHLITATGQRVTLRCSPRSGDLSVYWYQQSLDQGLQFLIQYYNGEERAKGNILERFSAQQFPDLHSELNLSSLELGDSALYFCASSVDPWANSGANVLTFGAGSRLTVL.

This clonotype came up a few times. J is TRBJ2-7 and V is TRBV6-5, with 11 bases identical to TRBD2. The CDR3 covers 17 residues. Unmatched junction bases numbered 4, after V lost 0 bases and J lost 0 bases. CDR1 is MNHEY and CDR2 is SVGAGI in the germline V gene. Written as DNA, the CDR3 is TGTGCCAGCAGTTACTCCGCTAGCGGGAGGTTCTCCTACGAGCAGTACTTC. Translated: CASSYSASGRFSYEQYF.

The CDR3 DNA follows: TGCAGTGCTAGCAGGCTAGTGGGACAGGCCTACGAGCAGTACTTC. It encodes CSASRLVGQAYEQYF. The chain uses TRBV20-1 and TRBJ2-7, with 8 bases matching TRBD1. Germline V gene data show CDR1 as DFQATT and CDR2 as SNEGSKA (reference sequence). This CDR3 contains 15 residues. After removal of 3 bases from V and 2 bases from J, the junction contained 9 bases not matched to a gene.

V is TRBV4-1 and J is TRBJ2-3; TRBD2 is a possible D gene (6 bases). V lost 0 bases and J 2 bases, leaving 15 bases between the germline ends. In germline, CDR1 is MGHRA, CDR2 YSYEKL. The CDR3 has 17 residues. The CDR3 sequence is CASSQDAVPRDTDTQYF. As DNA, the CDR3 is TGCGCCAGCAGCCAAGACGCAGTGCCGCGGGACACAGATACGCAGTATTTT.

V and J are TRBV2 and TRBJ2-3, with TRBD2 identical over 12 bases. V was pared by 8 bases and J by 8 bases, with 8 bases of the junction left unmatched. Germline loops: CDR1 SNHLY, CDR2 FYNNEI. This CDR3 comprises 14 residues. The CDR3, as DNA: TGTGCCAGCCTGCGGACTAGCGGGACCGGTACGCAGTATTTT. Translation: CASLRTSGTGTQYF.

This rearrangement joins TRBV21-1 to TRBJ1-1; TRBD1, the table's D call, was not compared with the DNA. TRBV21-1 is a documented pseudogene. This CDR3 is 14 amino acids long. DNA of the CDR3: TGTGCCAGCATTCCCAAACCCGGGAACACTGAAGCTTTCTTT. Encoded protein: CASIPKPGNTEAFF.

The CDR3 here is CATADPGSNQPQHF. The CDR3 bases are TGTGCCACCGCGGACCCCGGGAGCAATCAGCCCCAGCATTTT. The rearrangement joins TRBV24-1 to TRBJ1-5; D not resolved. The CDR3 spans 14 residues. V lost 9 bases, J lost 1 base, and 12 bases lay in between. Germline V lookup: CDR1 KGHDR, CDR2 SFDVKD.

This chain connects TRBV12-3 or TRBV12-4 to TRBJ2-4; 9 positions match TRBD1. The DNA end is a closer match to TRBJ2-7, so the J assignment may be wrong. This CDR3 has 14 amino acids. CDR3 in amino acids: CAINLRDREYEQYF. In DNA form, the CDR3 reads TGTGCCATCAACCTCCGGGACAGGGAATACGAGCAGTACTTC.

J is TRBJ1-1 and V is TRBV9; a possible D gene is TRBD1 (6 bases). Deletions cut 3 bases from V and 5 bases from J, with 17 bases between. This CDR3 comprises 15 residues. Looked up from germline, CDR1 is SGDLS and CDR2 is YYNGEE. The CDR3 nucleotides are TGTGCCAGCAGCGCCGCAATTGGGGGGCCGACTGAAGCTTTCTTT. Its translation is CASSAAIGGPTEAFF. The complete variable domain, with remaining parts taken from reference TRBV9 and TRBJ1-1, reads DSGVTQTPKHLITATGQRVTLRCSPRSGDLSVYWYQQSLDQGLQFLIQYYNGEERAKGNILERFSAQQFPDLHSELNLSSLELGDSALYFCASSAAIGGPTEAFFGQGTRLTVV.

V usage is TRBV29-1 and J usage is TRBJ1-2, with TRBD1 identical over 7 bases. Germline CDR1 reads SQVTM; CDR2 reads ANQGSEA. The CDR3 length is 15 residues. V shed 7 bases, J shed 3 bases, and the junction held 14 bases outside the gene matches. Written as DNA, the CDR3 is TGCAGCGCCCTAAAGGGGGCACAGGGCCACTATGGCTACACCTTC. It is translated as CSALKGAQGHYGYTF.

This clonotype turned up a few times. The rearrangement links TRBV27 to TRBJ2-7; 8 nucleotides match TRBD2. Looked up from germline, CDR1 is MNHEY and CDR2 is SMNVEV (reference sequence). Trimming cost V 6 bases and J 2 bases; bases outside gene matches: 9. The length of the CDR3 is 15 residues. The CDR3 region is CASSRGLVDPYEQYF. CDR3 bases: TGTGCCAGCAGCCGGGGACTAGTAGACCCCTACGAGCAGTACTTC.

The chain recombines TRBV20-1 with TRBJ2-5; D is possibly TRBD1 or TRBD2 (5 bases each). The CDR3 contains 14 residues. Per germline, CDR1 DFQATT and CDR2 SNEGSKA (reference sequence). Trimming shortened V by 3 bases and J by 2 bases, and 13 bases separated the two germline ends. In nucleotides, the CDR3 is TGCAGTGCTAGCCGGGACGGCCCGCAAGAGACCCAGTACTTC. Its protein product is CSASRDGPQETQYF.

In the case of this clonotype: This sequence may be a read error, since a much larger clone differs from it by one base. V is TRBV25-1 and J is TRBJ2-3; perhaps TRBD2 as D (6 bases). V was trimmed by 7 bases and J by 3 bases, leaving 8 bases between them. The CDR3 covers 12 residues. CDR1 is MGHDK, CDR2 SYGVNS, per germline. CDR3 coding DNA: TGTGCCAGCATCGGGAGTACAGATACGCAGTATTTT. It specifies CASIGSTDTQYF. Full variable domain (remainder filled in from reference TRBV25-1 and TRBJ2-3): EADIYQTPRYLVIGTGKKITLECSQTMGHDKMYWYQQDPGMELHLIHYSYGVNSTEKGDLSSESTVSRIRTEHFPLTLESARPSHTSQYLCASIGSTDTQYFGPGTRLTVL.